This is a list of T cell receptor beta chains from one sample in a study of blood T cell repertoires in COVID-19. Profiling relied on immunoSEQ multiplex PCR, and the TCRdb table lists in-frame clones only, not all of them. Of about 150,000 clones in the sample, about four fifths are singletons; the top ten hold roughly a tenth. Sequenced material: peripheral blood. All receptors derive from a man aged 65 to 85 with active or convalescent COVID-19. CDR3s include the opening cysteine and the closing phenylalanine or tryptophan. Each record gives: J gene, clone size, V gene, D gene, CDR3 DNA, CDR3 protein. A D gene is named only where the DNA matches it firmly. Where a row states a size, it is once, few, many or the class of an expanded clone; other rows omit it.

j_gene: TRBJ1-2
abundance: .
v_gene: TRBV24-1
d_gene: TRBD1
CDR3nt: TGTGCCACTCAAGGGACAGGGGCTAACTATGGCTACACCTTC
CDR3aa: CATQGTGANYGYTF

j_gene: TRBJ2-6
abundance: .
v_gene: TRBV5-1
d_gene: .
CDR3nt: TGCGCCAGCAGCTGGGGGCCGGGTCTCTCTGGGGCCAACGTCCTGACTTTC
CDR3aa: CASSWGPGLSGANVLTF

j_gene: TRBJ2-7
abundance: .
v_gene: TRBV9
d_gene: .
CDR3nt: TGTGCCAGCAGCCCACTCGGACAGAGCTCCTACGAGCAGTACTTC
CDR3aa: CASSPLGQSSYEQYF

j_gene: TRBJ2-5
abundance: .
v_gene: TRBV9
d_gene: .
CDR3nt: TGTGCCAGCAGCGAGGACCCGAGCGGAGAGACCCAGTACTTC
CDR3aa: CASSEDPSGETQYF

j_gene: TRBJ2-1
abundance: once
v_gene: TRBV6-2/TRBV6-3
d_gene: TRBD1
CDR3nt: TGTGCCAGCAGTTCCGGGGACAGCTACAATGAGCAGTTCTTC
CDR3aa: CASSSGDSYNEQFF

j_gene: TRBJ2-7
abundance: .
v_gene: TRBV11-2
d_gene: TRBD1
CDR3nt: TGTGCCAGCAGCCTTGGACAGGGCGCGTACGAGCAGTACTTC
CDR3aa: CASSLGQGAYEQYF

j_gene: TRBJ1-2
abundance: .
v_gene: TRBV7-9
d_gene: TRBD1
CDR3nt: TGTGCCAGCAGCTCCCCCGGGACAGGGGATGGCTACACCTTC
CDR3aa: CASSSPGTGDGYTF

j_gene: TRBJ1-1
abundance: .
v_gene: TRBV6-5
d_gene: .
CDR3nt: TGTGCCAGCCTCGAACGGGTGGGTATGCGGGCTTTCTTT
CDR3aa: CASLERVGMRAFF

j_gene: TRBJ1-3
abundance: .
v_gene: TRBV6-5
d_gene: .
CDR3nt: TGTGCCAGCAGGCATGACAGAGGCTCTGGAAACACCATATATTTT
CDR3aa: CASRHDRGSGNTIYF

j_gene: TRBJ1-2
abundance: .
v_gene: TRBV29-1
d_gene: .
CDR3nt: TGCAGCGTTGGGAAGGACTTCAATGTTGGCTACACCTTC
CDR3aa: CSVGKDFNVGYTF

j_gene: TRBJ1-2
abundance: .
v_gene: TRBV27
d_gene: .
CDR3nt: TGTGCCACCTTCTCTCGGGGAATCTATGGCTACACCTTC
CDR3aa: CATFSRGIYGYTF

j_gene: TRBJ2-5
abundance: .
v_gene: TRBV7-8
d_gene: .
CDR3nt: TGTGCCAGCAGCTCGATGACCGGGACAAAAGAAGAGACCCAGTACTTC
CDR3aa: CASSSMTGTKEETQYF

j_gene: TRBJ2-1
abundance: .
v_gene: TRBV11-2
d_gene: TRBD1
CDR3nt: TGTGCCAGCAGCGTCCGCCCGGGACAGGGCGGCAATGAGCAGTTCTTC
CDR3aa: CASSVRPGQGGNEQFF

j_gene: TRBJ1-1
abundance: .
v_gene: TRBV9
d_gene: TRBD1
CDR3nt: TGTGCCAGCAGCGTAGAAGGGGGCAGGAACACTGAAGCTTTCTTT
CDR3aa: CASSVEGGRNTEAFF

j_gene: TRBJ2-7
abundance: once
v_gene: TRBV28
d_gene: TRBD2
CDR3nt: TGTGCCAGCAGATACCCTAGCGGGAGCTCCTACGAGCAGTACTTC
CDR3aa: CASRYPSGSSYEQYF

j_gene: TRBJ1-2
abundance: .
v_gene: TRBV18
d_gene: .
CDR3nt: TGTGCCAGCTCACCACAGGGGTTTGACTATGGCTACACCTTC
CDR3aa: CASSPQGFDYGYTF

j_gene: TRBJ1-2
abundance: .
v_gene: TRBV6-5
d_gene: TRBD1
CDR3nt: TGTGCCAGCAGAAACCAGGGGGTCGGTGGCTACACCTTC
CDR3aa: CASRNQGVGGYTF

j_gene: TRBJ2-7
abundance: .
v_gene: TRBV24-1
d_gene: .
CDR3nt: TGTGCCACCAGTGACCAGGGTTCCCCTCTTGGGGAGCAGTACTTC
CDR3aa: CATSDQGSPLGEQYF

j_gene: TRBJ1-4
abundance: .
v_gene: TRBV7-6
d_gene: .
CDR3nt: TGTGCCAGCAGCTTAGGTCCAGTTGCAACTAATGAAAAACTGTTTTTT
CDR3aa: CASSLGPVATNEKLFF

j_gene: TRBJ2-5
abundance: .
v_gene: TRBV5-6
d_gene: .
CDR3nt: TGTGCCAGCAGTCTTACAGGGCCAGAGACCCAGTACTTC
CDR3aa: CASSLTGPETQYF

j_gene: TRBJ2-1
abundance: .
v_gene: TRBV15
d_gene: .
CDR3nt: TGTGCCACCAGCAGAGATCCGGGGGAGTTGTACAATGAGCAGTTCTTC
CDR3aa: CATSRDPGELYNEQFF

j_gene: TRBJ2-6
abundance: .
v_gene: TRBV7-2
d_gene: .
CDR3nt: TGTGCCAGCAGCTTAGAGAGAGGGGCCAACGTCCTGACTTTC
CDR3aa: CASSLERGANVLTF

j_gene: TRBJ1-5
abundance: .
v_gene: TRBV15
d_gene: TRBD1
CDR3nt: TGTGCCACCAGCTTCCGGGGACAGGGGGCTCGTCAGCCCCAGCATTTT
CDR3aa: CATSFRGQGARQPQHF

j_gene: TRBJ1-6
abundance: .
v_gene: TRBV15
d_gene: TRBD1
CDR3nt: TGTGCCACCAGCACCCGGGACAGGGTTTCACCCCTCCACTTT
CDR3aa: CATSTRDRVSPLHF

j_gene: TRBJ2-5
abundance: .
v_gene: TRBV27
d_gene: TRBD1
CDR3nt: TGTGCCAGCAGTTTATCTCGGACAGGTCGAGAGACCCAGTACTTC
CDR3aa: CASSLSRTGRETQYF

j_gene: TRBJ1-2
abundance: few
v_gene: TRBV7-8
d_gene: .
CDR3nt: TGTGCCAGCAGCTCCTCCCCCTATGGCTACACCTTC
CDR3aa: CASSSSPYGYTF

j_gene: TRBJ2-1
abundance: .
v_gene: TRBV7-3
d_gene: TRBD1
CDR3nt: TGTGCCAGCAGCTCAACAGGGGGCGTTGAGCAGTTCTTC
CDR3aa: CASSSTGGVEQFF

j_gene: TRBJ1-1
abundance: .
v_gene: TRBV5-4
d_gene: TRBD1
CDR3nt: TGTGCCAGCAGCTGGACAGGGGAAACTGAAGCTTTCTTT
CDR3aa: CASSWTGETEAFF

j_gene: TRBJ2-7
abundance: .
v_gene: TRBV7-8
d_gene: .
CDR3nt: TGTGCCAGCAGCTTAGCCCGACTGGAATACGAGCAGTACTTC
CDR3aa: CASSLARLEYEQYF

j_gene: TRBJ1-4
abundance: .
v_gene: TRBV28
d_gene: .
CDR3nt: TGTGCCAGCAGTTTGAAATACAGGGTTAATGAAAAACTGTTTTTT
CDR3aa: CASSLKYRVNEKLFF

j_gene: TRBJ2-1
abundance: .
v_gene: TRBV5-1
d_gene: TRBD2
CDR3nt: TGCGCCAGCAGCCCCCCCCCTAGCGGGAGTGGGAATGAGCAGTTCTTC
CDR3aa: CASSPPPSGSGNEQFF

j_gene: TRBJ2-1
abundance: .
v_gene: TRBV5-1
d_gene: .
CDR3nt: TGCGCCAGCAGCTGGGACACAAGCTCCTACAATGAGCAGTTCTTC
CDR3aa: CASSWDTSSYNEQFF

j_gene: TRBJ2-3
abundance: .
v_gene: TRBV6-5
d_gene: .
CDR3nt: TGTGCCAGCAGACAGCAGGGCGAAGATACGCAGTATTTT
CDR3aa: CASRQQGEDTQYF

j_gene: TRBJ2-3
abundance: few
v_gene: TRBV28
d_gene: .
CDR3nt: TGTGCCAGCCAGGGATTGAGTGATACGCAGTATTTT
CDR3aa: CASQGLSDTQYF

j_gene: TRBJ2-2
abundance: .
v_gene: TRBV18
d_gene: TRBD2
CDR3nt: TGTGCCAGCTCACCAGGCGCGGGGGCCGGGGAGCTGTTTTTT
CDR3aa: CASSPGAGAGELFF

j_gene: TRBJ2-7
abundance: once
v_gene: TRBV5-1
d_gene: TRBD2
CDR3nt: TGCGCCAGCAGCTTGGAGCGGGGCTACGAGCAGTACTTC
CDR3aa: CASSLERGYEQYF

j_gene: TRBJ2-7
abundance: .
v_gene: TRBV13
d_gene: TRBD1
CDR3nt: TGTGCCAGCAGCTCCGGGACAGCGAGCTCCTACGAGCAGTACTTC
CDR3aa: CASSSGTASSYEQYF

j_gene: TRBJ1-1
abundance: .
v_gene: TRBV6-1
d_gene: .
CDR3nt: TGTGCCAGCAGCGAACAGGGTACTGAAGCTTTCTTT
CDR3aa: CASSEQGTEAFF

j_gene: TRBJ2-1
abundance: .
v_gene: TRBV7-9
d_gene: TRBD2
CDR3nt: TGTGCCAGCAGCTTAGCTGTGTCGGGAGGGCCCTACAATGAGCAGTTCTTC
CDR3aa: CASSLAVSGGPYNEQFF

j_gene: TRBJ1-2
abundance: .
v_gene: TRBV28
d_gene: TRBD1
CDR3nt: TGTGCCAGCAGCCGACTCCTTGGACAGGGGGCGGGTGGCTACACCTTC
CDR3aa: CASSRLLGQGAGGYTF